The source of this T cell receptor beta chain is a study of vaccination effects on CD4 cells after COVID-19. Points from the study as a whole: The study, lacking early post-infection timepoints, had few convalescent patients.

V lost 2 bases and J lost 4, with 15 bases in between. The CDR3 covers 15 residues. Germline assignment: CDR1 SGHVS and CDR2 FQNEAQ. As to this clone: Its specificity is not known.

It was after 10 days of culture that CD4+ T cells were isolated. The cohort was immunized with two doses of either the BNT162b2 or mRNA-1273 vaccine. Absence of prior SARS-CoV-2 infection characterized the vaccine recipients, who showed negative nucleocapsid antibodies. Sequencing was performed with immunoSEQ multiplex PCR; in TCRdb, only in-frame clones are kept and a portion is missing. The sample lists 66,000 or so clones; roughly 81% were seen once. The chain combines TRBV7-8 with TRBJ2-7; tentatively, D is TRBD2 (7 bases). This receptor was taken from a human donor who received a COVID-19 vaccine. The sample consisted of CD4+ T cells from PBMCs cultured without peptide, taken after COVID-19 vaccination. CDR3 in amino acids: CASSLRRGGKYEQYV. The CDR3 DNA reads TGTGCCAGCAGCTTAAGGAGGGGGGGGAAGTACGAGCAGTACGTC.